The 26 T cell receptor beta chains below all came from one sample that was sequenced in a study of CD8+CD57+ T cells in acquired aplastic anemia (dated by TCRdb to 2017 to 2018). The data were produced on an Illumina HiSeq 2000. Genomic DNA served as template for TCR beta VDJ combination and CDR3 sequence profiling. TCRdb reprocessing: public reads trimmed at Q25 with fastp, clones called with MiXCR, in-frame beta chains kept. Every distinct CDR3 protein forms one entry, paired with its most common genes and DNA. In this sample the table shows some 130,000 distinct CDR3 sequences, 48% of which occur a single time. Around 2.5% of the sample goes to the ten largest clones. The sample consisted of sorted CD4+, CD8+, or CD8+CD57+ T cells (not recorded which) from PBMCs. These receptors came from a human donor in good health, serving as a control.

This sequence joins TRBV11-1 and TRBJ1-1, with 8 bases identical to TRBD1. CDR3 length: 19 amino acids. The germline V gene encodes CDR1 SGHAT and CDR2 FQDESV (reference sequence). The J segment lost 3 bases and the V segment lost 1 base, leaving 16 bases of the junction unmatched. The CDR3 DNA sequence: TGTGCCAGCAGCTTAGATTCCCCACTCGGACAGGGTGGGTACACTGAAGCTTTCTTT. Translating it yields CASSLDSPLGQGGYTEAFF.

This clonotype has at least ten counts. A much larger clonotype is one base distant, so this may be a read error. The rearrangement uses TRBV20-1 and TRBJ2-5; 12 nucleotides line up with TRBD2. V shed 0 bases and J 5 bases; nucleotides not matched to a gene: 7. Germline V gene sequence: CDR1 DFQATT, CDR2 SNEGSKA (reference sequence). The CDR3 consists of 16 residues. DNA for the CDR3: TGCAGTGCTAGAGAAGCTAGCGGGGGGGCAGGGGAGACCCAGTACTTC. Translation gives CSAREASGGAGETQYF.

The chain recombines TRBV6-1 with TRBJ2-5, with 9 nucleotides matching TRBD1. Trimming at V came to 6 bases and at J to 3 bases, leaving 5 bases not matched to a gene. The CDR3 loop spans 14 amino acids. Germline loops: CDR1 MNHNS, CDR2 SASEGT. The CDR3 sequence is CASRAGTGKETQYF. CDR3 bases: TGTGCCAGCAGGGCCGGGACAGGGAAAGAGACCCAGTACTTC.

This clonotype was recorded many times. This chain connects TRBV7-2 to TRBJ1-3; D may be TRBD1 (6 bases). The germline CDR1 and CDR2 sequences are SGHTA and FQGNSA. V was cut by 2 bases and J by 3 bases, with 11 bases left in between. This CDR3 has 15 amino acids. The CDR3 sequence is CASSLLGGIGNTIYF. As DNA, the CDR3 is TGTGCCAGCAGCTTATTAGGGGGGATTGGAAACACCATATATTTT.

The V call is TRBV25-1, the J call TRBJ2-7; 8 positions match TRBD2. The CDR3 totals 13 residues. Per germline, CDR1 MGHDK and CDR2 SYGVNS. With V trimmed by 10 bases and J by 2 bases, 7 bases remained unmatched. The CDR3 bases are TGTGCCACCTTCGGGGGGGCCACCTACGAGCAGTACTTC. It specifies CATFGGATYEQYF.

On this clonotype itself: This may come from a read error, since a much larger clone is one base off. The chain couples TRBV18 to TRBJ1-2, with D tentatively TRBD1 (5 bases). The CDR3 length is 15 residues. In germline, CDR1 is KGHSH, CDR2 LQKENI. DNA of the CDR3: TGTGCCAGCTCACCAAGGGCCGACAGCCTATATGACTACACCTTC. This sequence encodes CASSPRADSLYDYTF.

This clonotype was recorded at least ten times. J is TRBJ2-5 and V is TRBV19, with 8 bases that match TRBD1. The CDR3 is 15 amino acids. V was pared by 3 bases and J by 9 bases, with 12 bases of the junction left unmatched. From germline, CDR1 is LNHDA and CDR2 SQIVND (reference sequence). The CDR3 reads CASSIDRGQDVAQYF. In DNA, the CDR3 is TGTGCCAGTAGTATCGACAGGGGACAAGATGTGGCCCAGTACTTC.

This clonotype was seen more than once but under ten times. This could be a read error, since a much larger clone is one nucleotide away. The genes are TRBV25-1 and TRBJ2-7; no clear D gene. The V gene's germline CDR1 is MGHDK and CDR2 SYGVNS. V was cut by 7 bases and J by 2 bases, with 9 bases left in between. CDR3 length: 12 residues. CDR3 DNA: TGTGCCAGCAAAAAGGACGCCTACGAGCAGTACTTC. Translated: CASKKDAYEQYF.

With respect to this clonotype: A much larger clone differs by one base, so this may be a read error. This chain links TRBV12-3 or TRBV12-4 with TRBJ1-2; D is possibly TRBD1 (5 bases). Trimming stripped 7 bases from V and 8 bases from J, with 17 bases between. This CDR3 has 13 residues. CDR3 nucleotide sequence: TGTGCCAGCAAGGAGGGACTGGCGGGGGGCTACACCTTC. Translating it yields CASKEGLAGGYTF.

This clonotype was seen repeatedly, ten times or more. In DNA form, the CDR3 reads TGCAGTGCTAGCCCGGGCCTCAATCAGCCCCAGCATTTT. Translation gives CSASPGLNQPQHF. The J gene is TRBJ1-5, the V gene TRBV20-1; no clear D gene. Trimming pared 3 bases from V and 3 bases from J, leaving 9 bases between. The V gene's germline CDR1 is DFQATT and CDR2 SNEGSKA (reference sequence). CDR3 length equals 13 residues.

This rearrangement joins TRBV2 to TRBJ2-5, with 11 positions matching TRBD1. V lost 1 base and J lost 2; bases outside the gene matches: 0. The CDR3 has 15 amino acids. Per the germline V gene, CDR1 is SNHLY and CDR2 is FYNNEI. CDR3 protein: CASSEGDRGQETQYF. As DNA, the CDR3 is TGTGCCAGCAGTGAAGGGGACAGGGGGCAAGAGACCCAGTACTTC.

In this sample, this clonotype turned up many times. The chain has TRBV7-2 and TRBJ2-3; TRBD2 agrees at 7 bases. Germline CDR1 and CDR2: SGHTA and FQGNSA. There are 15 residues in the CDR3. V was clipped by 6 bases and J by 1 base; unmatched bases: 7. The CDR3 DNA sequence: TGTGCCAGCAGGCCCAGAAGCGGGGGCACAGATACGCAGTATTTT. Translated, it gives CASRPRSGGTDTQYF.

This clonotype was observed a handful of times. V gene TRBV6-2 or TRBV6-3 combines with J gene TRBJ2-1; 8 bases fit TRBD1. The junction had 6 bases not matched to a gene; V was cut back by 2 bases and J by 3 bases. The CDR3 spans 16 residues. Germline lookup yields CDR1 MNHEY and CDR2 SVGEGT. Here the CDR3 DNA reads TGTGCCAGCAGTTACGCAGGACAGGGATACTACAATGAGCAGTTCTTC. Amino acid sequence: CASSYAGQGYYNEQFF.

This clonotype was observed a handful of times. The chain combines TRBV19 with TRBJ1-2; tentative D call: TRBD1 (5 bases). The CDR3 contains 13 residues. Looked up from germline, CDR1 is LNHDA and CDR2 is SQIVND (reference sequence). V shed 3 bases and J shed 4 bases, with 9 bases lying between them. CDR3 sequence (DNA): TGTGCCAGTAGTATTGGACACGGCTATGGCTACACCTTC. Translation gives CASSIGHGYGYTF.

The chain uses TRBV12-3 or TRBV12-4 and TRBJ2-3; D is possibly TRBD1 (6 bases). Trimming stripped 6 bases from V and 3 bases from J, with 10 bases between. This CDR3 spans 13 amino acids. CDR3 DNA: TGTGCCAGCAGCCACAGGGAAACAGATACGCAGTATTTT. Amino acid sequence: CASSHRETDTQYF.

This clonotype was seen only a few times. This rearrangement joins TRBV12-3 or TRBV12-4 to TRBJ1-4; D ambiguous. Trimming removed 2 bases from V and 2 bases from J, with 6 bases in between. The CDR3 has 14 residues. The CDR3 sequence is CASSLRLTNEKLFF. The CDR3 bases are TGTGCCAGCAGTTTACGGCTGACTAATGAAAAACTGTTTTTT.

V and J are TRBV9 and TRBJ1-6; D is unclear. Germline V CDR1 and CDR2: SGDLS, YYNGEE. V was cut by 2 bases and J by 9 bases, with 9 bases left in between. The CDR3 totals 13 residues. The CDR3 nucleotides are TGTGCCAGCAGCGTTGGAGGTGGTTCACCCCTCCACTTT. It specifies CASSVGGGSPLHF.

This clonotype was counted between two and nine times. This rearrangement joins TRBV2 to TRBJ2-7; 9 nucleotides line up with TRBD2. Germline V lookup: CDR1 SNHLY, CDR2 FYNNEI. The CDR3 has 16 residues. V lost 0 bases and J lost 2; bases outside the gene matches: 5. The CDR3 here is CASSEAEAGGTYEQYF. CDR3 bases: TGTGCCAGCAGTGAAGCAGAAGCGGGAGGCACCTACGAGCAGTACTTC.

This clonotype has ten or more counts. Written as DNA, the CDR3 is TGTGCCAGCAGCTTAGACGGCAGGGAGGGTAACACTGAAGCTTTCTTT. It translates to CASSLDGREGNTEAFF. The chain links TRBV11-2 to TRBJ1-1, with TRBD1 as a possible D gene (5 bases). This CDR3 is 16 amino acids long. Looked up from germline, CDR1 is SGHAT and CDR2 is FQNNGV. Trimming cost V 0 bases and J 2 bases, with 13 bases left between them.

This clonotype was seen only a few times. Here the CDR3 DNA reads TGCAGCGTTGAAGAAGAAGGGGCGGGGGAAAAACTGTTTTTT. Its protein is CSVEEEGAGEKLFF. V and J are TRBV29-1 and TRBJ1-4; TRBD1 is a possible D gene (5 bases). The CDR3 extends over 14 amino acids. Trimming took 0 bases from V and 8 from J, leaving 13 bases between them. Germline CDR1 SQVTM, CDR2 ANQGSEA.

The chain has TRBV7-2 and TRBJ1-6, with a tentative D call TRBD1 (5 bases). V was clipped by 4 bases and J by 7 bases, with 8 bases between them. This CDR3 has 13 residues. Germline CDR1 SGHTA, CDR2 FQGNSA. The CDR3 spells CASSSGFNSPLHF. The DNA of the CDR3 is TGTGCCAGCAGCTCAGGGTTCAATTCACCCCTCCACTTT.

This clonotype appeared a few times. The chain has TRBV19 and TRBJ2-3; 9 bases agree with TRBD2. Germline-derived CDR1 and CDR2 are LNHDA and SQIVND (reference sequence). The CDR3 spans 14 residues. J lost 4 bases, V lost 7 bases, and 6 bases had no gene match. CDR3 bases: TGTGCCAGTATGAGGCGGGAGGGGTCAGATACGCAGTATTTT. It specifies CASMRREGSDTQYF.

This clonotype was detected many times. The chain couples TRBV4-2 to TRBJ2-1, with D possibly matching TRBD2 (7 bases). The CDR3 has 15 amino acids. Per germline, CDR1 LGHNA and CDR2 YNFKEQ. Trimming took off 1 base at V and 4 bases at J, with 11 bases between the two ends. CDR3 in amino acids: CASSQGGGSYNEQFF. DNA for the CDR3: TGTGCCAGCAGCCAAGGGGGGGGCTCTTACAATGAGCAGTTCTTC.

The chain is built from TRBV7-8 and TRBJ1-1; TRBD1 aligns across 7 bases. Germline V gives CDR1 SGHVS, CDR2 FQNEAQ. The V and J ends lost 8 bases and 0 bases, in that order; junction bases with no gene match: 6. The CDR3 contains 14 residues. CDR3: CASRPGTVNTEAFF. CDR3 DNA sequence: TGTGCCAGCCGTCCCGGGACAGTGAACACTGAAGCTTTCTTT.

This clonotype was recorded a few times. This chain links TRBV10-2 with TRBJ2-7, with 9 bases lining up with TRBD1. The CDR3 is 14 amino acids. Trimming cost V 0 bases and J 6 bases; bases outside gene matches: 3. The V gene's germline CDR1 is WSHSY and CDR2 SAAADI. This chain's CDR3 is CASSESGTGFEQYF. CDR3 DNA: TGCGCCAGCAGTGAGTCTGGGACAGGGTTCGAGCAGTACTTC.

This clonotype showed up many times. The V and J genes are TRBV30 and TRBJ1-5; D unclear. V was trimmed by 1 base and J by 3 bases, leaving 7 bases between them. Germline values: CDR1 GTSNPN, CDR2 SVGIG (reference sequence). The CDR3 contains 13 residues. For the CDR3, the DNA is TGTGCCTGGAGTGGAGGAGACAATCAGCCCCAGCATTTT. Protein: CAWSGGDNQPQHF.